This T cell receptor (beta chain) comes out of a study of cytomegalovirus exposure and HLA in healthy donors. Study-level background: The study's early data release held about 80 million unique TCRs from HLA-typed donors. The study, taken as a whole, reports: The analysis excluded some indistinguishable V segments, including TRBV6-2 and TRBV6-3.

This CDR3 is 15 amino acids long. Germline-derived CDR1 and CDR2 are MDHEN and SYDVKM. Unmatched junction bases numbered 9, after V lost 6 bases and J lost 2 bases. This PCR relied on a set of 60 Vbeta primers and 13 Jbeta primers. Original processing notes: Later work found 80 million or so unique TCR beta chains, with about 10 million shared. Assay: immunoSEQ multiplex PCR; the TCRdb copy retains only in-frame clones and omits some. Clone size and V and J calls were adopted from that table, with D and trimming inferred from the DNA. The data show about 140,000 clones, with 88% seen just once and about 0.51% held by the top ten. Of note for this clone: Its antigen is still unknown.

Healthy donors of bone marrow made up the group. The sequence derives from a woman between 35 and 50 years old in good health and CMV-seronegative. Specimen: PBMCs. The chain recombines TRBV28 with TRBJ2-7; 8 bases are shared with TRBD2. The CDR3 DNA is TGTGCCAGCAGCCCCGGGACTAGTGGCACCTACGAGCAGTACTTC. It translates to CASSPGTSGTYEQYF.